A single T cell receptor beta chain is shown here with its context. Its target is not known. The sample comes from a study of cytomegalovirus exposure and HLA in healthy donors. Study context: Early on, a data release was issued that held 85 million to 95 million unique TCRs from HLA-typed donors.

With 60 Vbeta and 13 Jbeta primers, the PCR was carried out. Sequencing used immunoSEQ multiplex PCR; TCRdb keeps in-frame clones, though not all of them. The sample has about 120,000 clones; approximately 80% are singletons. V lost 4 bases to trimming and J lost 2 bases; unmatched junction nucleotides: 20. Per germline, CDR1 LGHNA and CDR2 YNFKEQ. CDR3 length: 21 residues. Overall study findings and caveats: In a later analysis, productive TCRs from donors in an Asian-associated ancestry cluster reportedly carried fewer N-insertions than the cohort mean. Productive status was seen about 87% or about 30% of the time for most TCR beta V segments in an earlier analysis.

The specimen sequenced was PBMCs. The receptor was derived from a man aged 40-49 years in good health and CMV-seropositive. This chain connects TRBV4-2 to TRBJ2-3, with 11 bases lining up with TRBD2. This CDR3 reads CASSRYVPGGSGGAITDTQYF. The CDR3 DNA reads as TGTGCCAGCAGCCGCTACGTCCCGGGGGGTAGCGGGGGGGCGATCACAGATACGCAGTATTTT.